This record looks at one T cell receptor beta chain sequence and its context. RNA transcripts yielded amplified TCR beta CDR3 regions. The primer set for the first-round RT-PCR of the TCR CDR3 was HTBI. TCRdb redid the calling of the multiplex PCR reads with MiXCR, one entry per CDR3 protein. The table lists 340,000 or so distinct CDR3 sequences, approximately 16% of them singletons, with approximately 35% in the top ten. This entry belongs to a study of T cells in Graves' hyperthyroidism and ophthalmopathy. Whole-study context: Peripheral blood collection took place at initial diagnosis, before any treatment.

The CDR3 loop spans 15 amino acids. Between the trimmed V and J ends, which lost 4 bases and 2 bases, there was a span of 16 bases. The germline V gene encodes CDR1 SQVTM and CDR2 ANQGSEA. This clonotype was obtained from a man younger than 40 with Graves' hyperthyroidism. V usage is TRBV29-1 and J usage is TRBJ2-3; TRBD2 is a possible D gene (6 bases). The specimen was blood. In DNA, the CDR3 is TGCAGCGTTGGGTCCCGGAGCGGGTACACAGATACGCAGTATTTT. Translation: CSVGSRSGYTDTQYF.